This entry features one T cell receptor (beta chain) sequence. Germline-derived CDR1 and CDR2 are SGHTA and FQGNSA. Trimming removed 4 bases from V and 5 bases from J; junction bases left unmatched: 7. The CDR3 sequence is 15 residues long. This entry is derived from a study of T cell changes during pregnancy in multiple sclerosis. Profiling relied on immunoSEQ multiplex PCR, and the TCRdb table lists in-frame clones only, not all of them. The sample records just over 80,000 clones, about 95% being singletons. The TCR sequence derives from a female donor with multiple sclerosis, enrolled in a pregnancy study. Sample: peripheral blood, taken in the second trimester of pregnancy. V usage is TRBV7-2 and J usage is TRBJ2-1; 8 bases agree with TRBD1. CDR3 in DNA: TGTGCCAGCAGCTCTAGACAGGGGAAAAACAATGAGCAGTTCTTC. This codes for CASSSRQGKNNEQFF.